This T cell receptor (beta chain) was recorded in a study of beta chain features in type 1 diabetes. Study observations and caveats: Moderately but significantly shorter TCRB CDR3s were found in Type 1 diabetes patients in all four CD4+ subsets.

Of the isolated RNA, all was reverse transcribed, and so the sequenced material was expressed TCRB transcripts. The repertoire was sequenced with immunoSEQ multiplex PCR; TCRdb's copy has only in-frame clones and lacks some. The data hold around 310,000 clones, with roughly 12% observed a single time. Concerning this clone: No antigen is known for it.

Trimming removed 5 bases at V and 7 bases at J, with 11 bases between. The CDR3 sequence is 12 residues long. Per germline, CDR1 MNHNY and CDR2 SVGAGI (reference sequence). The sequencing input was naive CD4+ T cells from blood. The chain has TRBV6-6 and TRBJ1-1; D call uncertain. This receptor was obtained from a woman in her late teens or twenties with type 1 diabetes. CDR3 DNA: TGTGCCAGCAGTCGTTCAGGACTTGAAGCTTTCTTT. Translating gives CASSRSGLEAFF.